The entry below gives a single TCR beta chain sequence along with its context. At one boundary the junction diverges from the germline segment, which might be a read error. Germline V gene lookup returns CDR1 SSHAT and CDR2 FNYEAQ (reference sequence). This CDR3 spans 13 amino acids. Sequenced by immunoSEQ multiplex PCR; TCRdb stores in-frame clones only, minus some. The sample has fewer than 1.8 million clones, about 98.5% seen once. This sample is drawn from a study of shared clonotypes between healthy human individuals. The TCR was taken from a man aged 25-40 years in good health. Sequenced input: naive CD4+ T cells sorted from blood. Subset noted: CD45RA+ positively selected. This chain joins TRBV7-7 and TRBJ1-1, with TRBD1 matching over 7 bases. Here the CDR3 reads CASSYTGDTEAFF. The CDR3 DNA follows: TGTGCTAGCAGCTACACAGGGGACACTGAAGCTTTCTTT.